One sample yielded the 5 T cell receptor beta chains listed below, sequenced in a study of T cells expressing NK-cell markers (dated by TCRdb to 2019 to 2021). The library was produced with 5' RACE. This sample was sequenced with an Illumina HiSeq 2000. Each CDR3 protein sequence appears as one entry after TCRdb reprocessed the reads, and no DNA is included. The sample has some 440,000 distinct CDR3 sequences on record. The ten largest clones add up to more than 1.4% of the sample. Sequenced input: blood T cells: a sorted CD56 or NKG2C T cell subset, CD4+ or CD8+ T cells, or bulk PBMC T cells (not recorded which). The receptors stem from a woman in her forties or fifties in good health. Donor details come from another sample of the same person, matched by shared clones.

This CDR3 is CAWSRYRTGGTLKQETQYF. The chain combines TRBV30 with TRBJ2-5; TCRdb names TRBD1, which stays unverified in the absence of DNA. The CDR3 consists of 19 residues. Looked up from germline, CDR1 is GTSNPN and CDR2 is SVGIG (reference sequence).

The chain couples TRBV5-6 to TRBJ2-2; TCRdb lists TRBD1, though no DNA is available to test this call. The CDR3 is made up of 15 amino acids. Germline values: CDR1 SGHDT, CDR2 YYEEEE. The CDR3 loop is CASSLRLNAPGELFF.

This chain uses TRBV19 with TRBJ2-1; the D call from TCRdb, TRBD2, cannot be confirmed without DNA. CDR1 LNHDA and CDR2 SQIVND come from the germline V gene (reference sequence). This CDR3 is 16 amino acids long. CDR3 residues: CASSIARGSRHNEQFF. The whole variable domain, filled in from reference TRBV19 and TRBJ2-1, reads DGGITQSPKYLFRKEGQNVTLSCEQNLNHDAMYWYRQDPGQGLRLIYYSQIVNDFQKGDIAEGYSVSREKKESFPLTVTSAQKNPTAFYLCASSIARGSRHNEQFFGPGTRLTVL.

The CDR3 region is CSARDRRTGRSGNSPLHF. The rearrangement links TRBV20-1 to TRBJ1-6; TCRdb lists TRBD1, though no DNA is available to test this call. Germline CDR1 and CDR2: DFQATT and SNEGSKA (reference sequence). CDR3 length: 18 amino acids.

The rearrangement uses TRBV4-1 and TRBJ1-1; with no DNA, the TCRdb D assignment of TRBD1 cannot be verified. Germline V gene data show CDR1 as MGHRA and CDR2 as YSYEKL. CDR3 size: 15 residues. CDR3 region: CASSQVPGHQSIFFF.